These 22 T cell receptor beta chains came from one sample sequenced in a study of blood T cell repertoires in COVID-19. TCRdb's copy holds only in-frame clones and misses some; the assay was immunoSEQ multiplex PCR. The sample lists about 42,000 clones, about 80% occurring once. The sample comprised peripheral blood. The receptors were gathered from a man between 65 and 85 years old with active or convalescent COVID-19.

This clone was observed a few times. This rearrangement joins TRBV24-1 to TRBJ1-4; D may be TRBD1 (5 bases). The CDR3 totals 14 residues. The germline V gene encodes CDR1 KGHDR and CDR2 SFDVKD. Trimming removed 6 bases at V and 7 bases at J, with 14 bases between. The CDR3, as DNA: TGTGCCACCAGTAGCGGGGATAGGGGTGAAAAACTGTTTTTT. It is translated as CATSSGDRGEKLFF.

V and J are TRBV9 and TRBJ2-1; 8 bases agree with TRBD2. The CDR3 runs to 16 residues. The germline V gene has CDR1 SGDLS and CDR2 YYNGEE. V was pared by 4 bases and J by 2 bases, with 8 bases of the junction left unmatched. DNA for the CDR3: TGTGCCAGCAGCTCTCGGCGGGGGGTTACCTACAATGAGCAGTTCTTC. This gives the protein CASSSRRGVTYNEQFF.

J is TRBJ2-3 and V is TRBV5-1, with 7 nucleotides matching TRBD1. The trim removed 4 bases at V and 2 bases at J, leaving 10 bases unmatched. There are 16 residues in the CDR3. Germline V lookup: CDR1 SGHRS, CDR2 YFSETQ. The CDR3 coding sequence is TGCGCCAGCAGCCTATTCTCGGGACAGATCACAGATACGCAGTATTTT. This sequence encodes CASSLFSGQITDTQYF.

The rearrangement links TRBV12-3 or TRBV12-4 to TRBJ1-1, with a weak D call TRBD1 (5 bases). V was trimmed by 6 bases and J by 1 base, leaving 9 bases between them. CDR3 length: 13 amino acids. This chain's CDR3 is CASRTTGNTEAFF. CDR3 in DNA: TGTGCCAGCAGAACTACAGGGAACACTGAAGCTTTCTTT.

This chain connects TRBV11-2 to TRBJ1-6; 9 nucleotides agree with TRBD1. Germline values: CDR1 SGHAT, CDR2 FQNNGV. This CDR3 spans 14 amino acids. V dropped 5 bases and J dropped 11; count of bases not matched to a gene: 7. CDR3 loop: CASSPGTGWAPLHF. The CDR3 nucleotides are TGTGCCAGCAGCCCAGGGACAGGGTGGGCACCCCTCCACTTT.

The chain couples TRBV11-2 to TRBJ2-5; 8 nucleotides align to TRBD2. Germline V CDR1 and CDR2: SGHAT, FQNNGV. V lost 1 base, J lost 5 bases, and 0 bases stayed unmatched. The length of the CDR3 is 13 residues. This CDR3 is CASSLASGETQYF. The CDR3 DNA reads TGTGCCAGCAGCTTAGCTAGCGGGGAGACCCAGTACTTC. Filled out from reference TRBV11-2 and TRBJ2-5, the complete variable domain reads EAGVAQSPRYKIIEKRQSVAFWCNPISGHATLYWYQQILGQGPKLLIQFQNNGVVDDSQLPKDRFSAERLKGVDSTLKIQPAKLEDSAVYLCASSLASGETQYFGPGTRLLVL.

The chain uses TRBV4-2 and TRBJ1-1; D unresolved. V lost 0 bases to trimming and J lost 2 bases, with 13 bases between them. There are 16 residues in the CDR3. Germline V gene sequence: CDR1 LGHNA, CDR2 YNFKEQ. The CDR3 sequence is CASSQEWARGNTEAFF. CDR3 coding DNA: TGTGCCAGCAGCCAAGAGTGGGCGCGGGGAAACACTGAAGCTTTCTTT.

The chain couples TRBV7-3 to TRBJ1-6; D call uncertain. The CDR3 is made up of 13 amino acids. Germline values: CDR1 SGHTA, CDR2 FQGTGA. With 5 bases removed from V and 13 bases from J, the gap between germline ends came to 15 bases. The CDR3, as DNA: TGTGCCAGCAGCACCCAGCCGAGAGGGCCCCTCCACTTT. This codes for CASSTQPRGPLHF.

The CDR3 DNA sequence: TGTGCCAGCAGTAGGTACGGGGGGAGCTCTGGGGCCAACGTCCTGACTTTC. Translated: CASSRYGGSSGANVLTF. The V gene is TRBV27, the J gene TRBJ2-6; 7 bases are shared with TRBD2. CDR3 length: 17 residues. Germline-derived CDR1 and CDR2 are MNHEY and SMNVEV (reference sequence). V lost 5 bases to trimming and J lost 0 bases; unmatched junction nucleotides: 7.

V and J are TRBV5-4 and TRBJ1-6; D is uncertain. There are 15 residues in the CDR3. V dropped 4 bases and J dropped 7 bases, with 15 bases sitting between them. The germline gives CDR1 SGHNT, CDR2 YYREEE (reference sequence). CDR3 nucleotide sequence: TGTGCCAGCAGCCCCACGGGGTTGGGCAATTCACCCCTCCACTTT. It specifies CASSPTGLGNSPLHF.

The chain joins TRBV5-1 to TRBJ2-7; D is possibly TRBD1 (5 bases). Trimming stripped 1 base from V and 7 bases from J, with 15 bases between. This CDR3 comprises 14 residues. Germline V CDR1 and CDR2: SGHRS, YFSETQ. In nucleotides, the CDR3 is TGCGCCAGCAGCTTGAAAGGGGCCAGTGGGGAGCAGTACTTC. It encodes CASSLKGASGEQYF.

The rearrangement joins TRBV28 to TRBJ1-1; no firm D call. CDR1 is MDHEN and CDR2 is SYDVKM in the germline V gene. Trimming pared 6 bases from V and 1 base from J, leaving 9 bases between. The length of the CDR3 is 13 residues. The DNA for the CDR3 is TGTGCCAGCAGCCTCACTCAGAACACTGAAGCTTTCTTT. This sequence encodes CASSLTQNTEAFF.

The V call is TRBV28, the J call TRBJ1-5, with unresolved D. CDR3 length equals 15 residues. V dropped 5 bases and J dropped 9 bases, with 20 bases sitting between them. Per germline, CDR1 MDHEN and CDR2 SYDVKM. The CDR3 nucleotides are TGTGCCAGCAGTCTCCCCGCCCAAGCCCAGCGGCCCCAGCATTTT. Translation gives CASSLPAQAQRPQHF.

The V call is TRBV28, the J call TRBJ1-2; 7 nucleotides align to TRBD1. The CDR3 runs 16 residues. Losses at the gene ends were 4 bases for V and 7 bases for J; bases not matched to a gene: 15. Germline-derived CDR1 and CDR2 are MDHEN and SYDVKM. As DNA, the CDR3 is TGTGCCAGCAGTTCCCCTAACTTACCAGGGGGTGTTGGCTACACCTTC. It codes for CASSSPNLPGGVGYTF.

This rearrangement joins TRBV28 to TRBJ1-5, with 8 bases lining up with TRBD1. The CDR3 runs 15 residues. The V and J ends lost 7 bases and 3 bases, in that order; junction bases with no gene match: 8. From germline, CDR1 is MDHEN and CDR2 SYDVKM. In DNA form, the CDR3 reads TGTGCCAGCACCGAGGACAGGGCGATCAATCAGCCCCAGCATTTT. It codes for CASTEDRAINQPQHF. Full variable domain (missing parts from reference TRBV28 and TRBJ1-5): DVKVTQSSRYLVKRTGEKVFLECVQDMDHENMFWYRQDPGLGLRLIYFSYDVKMKEKGDIPEGYSVSREKKERFSLILESASTNQTSMYLCASTEDRAINQPQHFGDGTRLSIL.

The genes are TRBV5-1 and TRBJ2-7; TRBD1 might be the D (5 bases). CDR3 length: 14 residues. Per germline, CDR1 SGHRS and CDR2 YFSETQ. V gave up 1 base and J gave up 4 bases, with 12 bases separating them. The CDR3 is CASSLSQGRYEQYF. Written as DNA, the CDR3 is TGCGCCAGCAGCTTGTCCCAGGGTAGGTACGAGCAGTACTTC.

The chain links TRBV30 to TRBJ2-7; maybe TRBD1 (5 bases). CDR1 is GTSNPN and CDR2 is SVGIG in the germline V gene (reference sequence). The ends were cut back, 3 bases at V and 3 bases at J, with 9 bases in the middle. The CDR3 has 12 amino acids. The CDR3 nucleotides are TGTGCCTGGAGCACCCAGGGCTACGAGCAGTACTTC. This gives the protein CAWSTQGYEQYF.

V usage is TRBV7-6 and J usage is TRBJ2-5; D is uncertain. The CDR3 contains 12 residues. V lost 4 bases and J lost 5, with 8 bases in between. Germline V lookup: CDR1 SGHVS, CDR2 FNYEAQ. The CDR3 loop reads CASSSRAETQYF. The CDR3 DNA reads TGTGCCAGCAGCTCCCGAGCCGAGACCCAGTACTTC.

This clone was seen more than once but under ten times. This chain links TRBV28 with TRBJ2-2; D is perhaps TRBD2 (5 bases). This CDR3 spans 13 amino acids. V was shortened by 2 bases and J by 5 bases, with 6 bases between the two germline ends. Germline V gene data show CDR1 as MDHEN and CDR2 as SYDVKM. The CDR3 DNA follows: TGTGCCAGCAGTTTACAGCGGACCGGGGAGCTGTTTTTT. Translation: CASSLQRTGELFF.

The chain carries TRBV6-5 and TRBJ2-1; 7 nucleotides match TRBD1. This CDR3 has 14 amino acids. V was clipped by 5 bases and J by 3 bases; unmatched bases: 4. Germline V gene lookup returns CDR1 MNHEY and CDR2 SVGAGI. As DNA, the CDR3 is TGTGCCAGCAGTATCGACAGGGTCTACAATGAGCAGTTCTTC. It translates to CASSIDRVYNEQFF.

This clone appeared once. V usage is TRBV19 and J usage is TRBJ1-1, with D maybe TRBD1 (5 bases). CDR1 is LNHDA and CDR2 is SQIVND in the germline V gene (reference sequence). The V end lost 0 bases, the J end lost 9 bases, and 14 bases lay between the germline ends. The CDR3 is made up of 14 amino acids. CDR3 sequence reads: CASSIDRIGAKAFF. The CDR3 region has the DNA TGTGCCAGTAGTATAGATCGGATAGGGGCGAAAGCTTTCTTT. The full variable domain, its missing parts supplied by reference TRBV19 and TRBJ1-1, is DGGITQSPKYLFRKEGQNVTLSCEQNLNHDAMYWYRQDPGQGLRLIYYSQIVNDFQKGDIAEGYSVSREKKESFPLTVTSAQKNPTAFYLCASSIDRIGAKAFFGQGTRLTVV.

This clone was found once. The rearrangement joins TRBV5-1 to TRBJ1-2, with a tentative D call TRBD1 (5 bases). CDR3 length: 13 amino acids. V was shortened by 0 bases and J by 7 bases, with 10 bases between the two germline ends. Germline CDR1 and CDR2: SGHRS and YFSETQ. CDR3 amino acids: CASSLGGGSGYTF. DNA of the CDR3: TGCGCCAGCAGCTTGGGCGGGGGGTCTGGCTACACCTTC.